The 17 T cell receptor beta chains listed next were all sequenced from one sample in a study of T-cell memory formation after mild COVID-19. MiXCR, applied by TCRdb to the 5' RACE reads, yields one record per CDR3 protein. The table records 350,000 to 500,000 distinct CDR3 sequences, more than 20% of them present only once. Sequenced material: PBMCs or a T cell subset sorted from them (not recorded which). These TCRs come from an adult woman who had mild COVID-19 (a few samples of this study predate the infection). Cell type and time point are not known.

J is TRBJ2-2 and V is TRBV3-1; tentative D call: TRBD1 (6 bases). This CDR3 has 15 residues. Germline assignment: CDR1 LGHDT and CDR2 YNNKEL (reference sequence). The V gene lost 4 bases and the J gene lost 4 bases, with 13 bases spanning the gap. The CDR3 protein is CASSPSRGSTGELFF. CDR3 DNA sequence: TGTGCCAGCAGCCCCAGCAGGGGCAGCACCGGGGAGCTGTTTTTT.

The CDR3 region has the DNA TGTGCCAGCAGCTTAGACGGGACACCAGGTAGGAATGAGCAGTTCTTC. Amino acid sequence: CASSLDGTPGRNEQFF. The genes are TRBV7-2 and TRBJ2-1; weak D call: TRBD1 (6 bases). The CDR3 is 16 residues long. Germline CDR1 SGHTA, CDR2 FQGNSA. Trimming pared 1 base from V and 7 bases from J, leaving 17 bases between. Full variable domain (rest looked up from reference TRBV7-2 and TRBJ2-1): GAGVSQSPSNKVTEKGKDVELRCDPISGHTALYWYRQSLGQGLEFLIYFQGNSAPDKSGLPSDRFSAERTGGSVSTLTIQRTQQEDSAVYLCASSLDGTPGRNEQFFGPGTRLTVL.

A few counts support this clonotype. The rearrangement uses TRBV24-1 and TRBJ2-1; TRBD2 agrees at 10 bases. Germline V gene sequence: CDR1 KGHDR, CDR2 SFDVKD. The CDR3 loop spans 15 amino acids. With 7 bases clipped from V and 4 bases from J, the junction kept 6 bases outside the gene matches. CDR3 protein: CATSPRTSGYNEQFF. The CDR3 DNA reads as TGTGCCACCAGCCCCCGGACTAGCGGATACAATGAGCAGTTCTTC.

J is TRBJ2-5 and V is TRBV5-1, with 7 positions matching TRBD2. CDR3 length: 15 amino acids. The germline V gene encodes CDR1 SGHRS and CDR2 YFSETQ. The trim removed 0 bases at V and 1 base at J, leaving 3 bases unmatched. The chain's CDR3 is CASSLDGRSQETQYF. CDR3 DNA: TGCGCCAGCAGCTTGGACGGGAGGTCCCAAGAGACCCAGTACTTC. The full variable domain, in which reference TRBV5-1 and TRBJ2-5 provide the parts outside the CDR3, is KAGVTQTPRYLIKTRGQQVTLSCSPISGHRSVSWYQQTPGQGLQFLFEYFSETQRNKGNFPGRFSGRQFSNSRSEMNVSTLELGDSALYLCASSLDGRSQETQYFGPGTRLLVL.

This clonotype turned up a few times. V usage is TRBV5-1 and J usage is TRBJ1-5; 8 positions agree with TRBD1. The V and J ends lost 3 bases and 4 bases, in that order; junction bases with no gene match: 9. In germline, CDR1 is SGHRS, CDR2 YFSETQ. The CDR3 runs to 16 residues. CDR3 amino acids: CASSWGDRNGNQPQHF. The CDR3 nucleotides read TGCGCCAGCAGCTGGGGGGACAGGAACGGAAATCAGCCCCAGCATTTT.

The chain uses TRBV15 and TRBJ2-5, with 11 nucleotides matching TRBD2. CDR3 size: 16 residues. The junction had 5 bases not matched to a gene; V was cut back by 2 bases and J by 3 bases. Per germline, CDR1 LNHNV and CDR2 YYDKDF (reference sequence). The CDR3 nucleotides read TGTGCCACCAGCAGACGGCCGGGACTAGCGGAAGAGACCCAGTACTTC. The encoded protein is CATSRRPGLAEETQYF.

The V gene is TRBV12-3 or TRBV12-4, the J gene TRBJ1-2; the D gene is possibly TRBD1 (6 bases). CDR3 length: 14 residues. V shed 2 bases and J shed 8 bases, with 15 bases lying between them. In DNA form, the CDR3 reads TGTGCCAGCAGTTTACAGACAGAGGGGGGAGGCTACACCTTC. Translated: CASSLQTEGGGYTF.

This clonotype has a handful of counts. The V and J genes are TRBV7-3 and TRBJ2-1; 13 positions match TRBD2. The CDR3 loop spans 15 amino acids. Germline values: CDR1 SGHTA, CDR2 FQGTGA. J was trimmed by 10 bases and V by 4 bases; bases with no gene match: 7. Here the CDR3 DNA reads TGTGCCAGCAGCTCGACTAGCGGGGGGTATAGGGAGCAGTTCTTC. This encodes CASSSTSGGYREQFF.

This chain connects TRBV7-6 to TRBJ1-2, with 7 bases identical to TRBD1. Germline V gene sequence: CDR1 SGHVS, CDR2 FNYEAQ. After removal of 1 base from V and 3 bases from J, the junction contained 5 bases not matched to a gene. The CDR3 loop spans 15 amino acids. CDR3 loop: CASSLGDSAYYGYTF. The DNA for the CDR3 is TGTGCCAGCAGCTTAGGGGACAGCGCTTACTATGGCTACACCTTC.

The chain joins TRBV7-9 to TRBJ2-3; a weak D match, TRBD2 (6 bases). The CDR3 is 14 amino acids. V was clipped by 2 bases and J by 4 bases, with 10 bases between them. Germline CDR1 reads SEHNR; CDR2 reads FQNEAQ (reference sequence). The CDR3: CASSLRGEPDTQYF. The CDR3 coding sequence is TGTGCCAGCAGCTTACGCGGGGAACCAGATACGCAGTATTTT.

This clonotype was seen more than once but under ten times. The V and J genes are TRBV6-2 or TRBV6-3 and TRBJ2-1; 7 bases match TRBD2. The CDR3 loop spans 16 amino acids. J lost 3 bases, V lost 3 bases, and 8 bases had no gene match. Germline loops: CDR1 MNHEY, CDR2 SVGEGT. This chain's CDR3 is CASSYPQAGNYNEQFF. In DNA, the CDR3 is TGTGCCAGCAGTTATCCACAAGCGGGAAACTACAATGAGCAGTTCTTC.

This clonotype appeared once. This chain uses TRBV4-1 with TRBJ2-7; TRBD1 might be the D (6 bases). Trimming removed 0 bases from V and 0 bases from J, with 12 bases in between. CDR3 length: 16 residues. CDR1 MGHRA and CDR2 YSYEKL come from the germline V gene. CDR3 nucleotide sequence: TGCGCCAGCAGCCAAGAAGCCCGGGACACCTCCTACGAGCAGTACTTC. This sequence encodes CASSQEARDTSYEQYF.

The chain employs TRBV12-3 or TRBV12-4 and TRBJ2-1, with D hard to call. This CDR3 is built from 11 residues. V lost 3 bases and J 12 bases, leaving 9 bases between the germline ends. The CDR3 nucleotides are TGTGCCAGCAGTTTGGATGAGCCGCAGTTCTTC. This encodes CASSLDEPQFF.

The table lists this clonotype with many counts. The chain links TRBV5-1 to TRBJ1-1; D uncertain. Germline V lookup: CDR1 SGHRS, CDR2 YFSETQ. The V end was cut by 0 bases, the J end by 5 bases, with 8 bases between. This CDR3 is built from 13 residues. In DNA form, the CDR3 reads TGCGCCAGCAGCTTGGTTACGGGGACTGAAGCTTTCTTT. It translates to CASSLVTGTEAFF.

V and J are TRBV4-3 and TRBJ2-2, with D maybe TRBD2 (6 bases). This CDR3 has 15 residues. V shed 4 bases and J shed 6 bases, with 15 bases lying between them. CDR1 and CDR2 (germline): LGHNA, YSLEER. The CDR3 DNA reads TGCGCCAGCAGCCTTCAACCGGGGGTGGCCGGGGAGCTGTTTTTT. Its translation: CASSLQPGVAGELFF.

The CDR3 sequence is CSAIQGRGGQNTEAFF. Here the CDR3 DNA reads TGCAGTGCTATACAAGGGCGTGGAGGCCAGAACACTGAAGCTTTCTTT. The chain combines TRBV20-1 with TRBJ1-1; D is unresolved. CDR3 length equals 16 residues. CDR1 DFQATT and CDR2 SNEGSKA come from the germline V gene (reference sequence). V lost 4 bases, J lost 1 base, and 19 bases lay in between.

V usage is TRBV24-1 and J usage is TRBJ2-7; D may correspond to TRBD1 or TRBD2 (5 bases each). CDR1 KGHDR and CDR2 SFDVKD come from the germline V gene. V was pared by 1 base and J by 6 bases, with 15 bases between. The CDR3 length is 15 residues. The CDR3 is CATSDFKAGTGEQYF. As DNA, the CDR3 is TGTGCCACCAGTGATTTCAAGGCAGGGACGGGCGAGCAGTACTTC.